This entry features one T cell receptor (beta chain) sequence. The target antigen is unknown. The sample belongs to a study of cytomegalovirus exposure and HLA in healthy donors. Primers included in the PCR were 60 Vbeta and 13 Jbeta primers. Clones were read by immunoSEQ multiplex PCR, and TCRdb kept only the in-frame ones, dropping some. The table shows 100,000 to 150,000 clones, with around 8.5% occurring only once. This CDR3 contains 17 residues. CDR1 is SGDLS and CDR2 is YYNGEE in the germline V gene. The J segment lost 0 bases and the V segment lost 4 bases, leaving 9 bases of the junction unmatched. Notes on the study in general: Prediction of most subjects' HLA-A and HLA-B alleles by TCR beta sequences was reportedly accurate.

V and J are TRBV9 and TRBJ1-1; 10 nucleotides line up with TRBD1. This receptor was identified in a middle-aged man in good health and CMV-seronegative. The sequenced sample consisted of PBMCs. The CDR3 spells CASSPGTGDRMNTEAFF. The CDR3 coding sequence is TGTGCCAGCAGCCCCGGGACAGGGGATAGGATGAACACTGAAGCTTTCTTT.